A selection of T cell receptor beta chains follows, all from one sample in a study of blood T cell repertoires in COVID-19. The assay was immunoSEQ multiplex PCR, and TCRdb's table has in-frame clones only and misses some. The data hold a few hundred thousand clones, with approximately 90% observed a single time. The sample comprised peripheral blood. Receptor source: a young man with COVID-19, enrolled during active disease. Both conserved end residues are part of each CDR3. Fields, in order: J gene, D gene, V gene, clone size, CDR3 protein, CDR3 DNA. A D gene is named only where the DNA matches it firmly. Not every row has a clone size; where given, it reads once, few, many or a size class.

TRBJ2-1 TRBD2 TRBV10-2 NA CASSLDSGGNWRNEQFF TGCGCCAGCAGCCTCGATAGCGGGGGGAATTGGCGCAATGAGCAGTTCTTC
TRBJ2-1 TRBD2 TRBV6-2/TRBV6-3 NA CASSPRLAGARNEQFF TGTGCCAGCAGTCCCCGACTAGCGGGAGCTAGAAATGAGCAGTTCTTC
TRBJ2-1 TRBD1 TRBV7-9 NA CASSLATGNEQFF TGTGCCAGCAGCTTAGCGACAGGGAATGAGCAGTTCTTC
TRBJ1-1 NA TRBV5-5 NA CASSLLDLNTEAFF TGTGCCAGCAGCTTGCTGGACTTGAACACTGAAGCTTTCTTT
TRBJ2-7 NA TRBV19 NA CASSIGGQGEIEQYF TGTGCCAGTAGTATAGGGGGGCAGGGAGAAATCGAGCAGTACTTC
TRBJ2-7 TRBD2 TRBV11-3 once CASSLVLLAGGYEQYF TGTGCCAGCAGCTTAGTTTTACTAGCGGGAGGATACGAGCAGTACTTC
TRBJ1-1 NA TRBV6-1 NA CASSGAAGTEAFF TGTGCCAGCAGTGGAGCCGCCGGTACTGAAGCTTTCTTT
TRBJ2-1 NA TRBV5-3 NA CARSGYRERSYNEQFF TGTGCCAGAAGCGGCTACAGGGAAAGGTCCTACAATGAGCAGTTCTTC
TRBJ2-3 NA TRBV7-9 NA CASSTRLVASDTQYF TGTGCCAGCAGCACCCGACTAGTTGCTTCAGATACGCAGTATTTT
TRBJ1-3 TRBD1 TRBV6-5 NA CASGTGGNTIYF TGTGCCAGCGGGACAGGGGGTAACACCATATATTTT
TRBJ2-7 TRBD2 TRBV6-5 NA CASGRGWEQYF TGTGCCAGCGGGAGGGGTTGGGAGCAGTACTTC
TRBJ2-3 NA TRBV30 NA CAWSVRLPDTQYF TGTGCCTGGAGTGTGAGATTACCAGATACGCAGTATTTT
TRBJ1-2 TRBD1 TRBV5-5 NA CASSSGTGLAYGYTF TGTGCCAGCAGTTCCGGGACAGGGTTGGCCTATGGCTACACCTTC
TRBJ2-5 TRBD2 TRBV4-2 once CASSQASGGAGETQYF TGTGCCAGCAGCCAAGCTAGCGGGGGGGCCGGAGAGACCCAGTACTTC
TRBJ2-2 NA TRBV2 few CASSERSRGDTGELFF TGTGCCAGCAGTGAAAGGTCCAGGGGGGACACCGGGGAGCTGTTTTTT
TRBJ2-7 NA TRBV2 NA CASSFRLEIAYEQYF TGTGCCAGCAGTTTTCGACTAGAAATCGCCTACGAGCAGTACTTC
TRBJ2-2 NA TRBV9 NA CASSVGGSGELFF TGTGCCAGCAGCGTAGGAGGATCCGGGGAGCTGTTTTTT
TRBJ2-3 TRBD2 TRBV11-3 NA CASSWNGGAADTQYF TGTGCCAGCAGCTGGAACGGGGGGGCAGCAGATACGCAGTATTTT
TRBJ2-7 NA TRBV7-9 NA CASSSDYEQYF TGTGCCAGCAGCTCAGACTACGAGCAGTACTTC
TRBJ1-4 NA TRBV7-9 NA CASSLGQNREKLFF TGTGCCAGCAGCTTGGGGCAGAACCGCGAAAAACTGTTTTTT
TRBJ2-1 TRBD1 TRBV6-5 NA CASSRTGANNEQFF TGTGCCAGCAGTCGGACAGGGGCAAACAATGAGCAGTTCTTC
TRBJ2-3 TRBD2 TRBV4-1 NA CASSSRAGGGNTQYF TGCGCCAGCAGCAGCCGAGCGGGAGGGGGAAATACGCAGTATTTT
TRBJ2-2 TRBD2 TRBV9 NA CASSGVPREVAGDSGELFF TGTGCCAGCAGCGGAGTACCCCGAGAGGTAGCGGGAGACTCCGGGGAGCTGTTTTTT
TRBJ2-3 TRBD2 TRBV4-1 NA CASSPTGGVTDTQYF TGCGCCAGCAGCCCTACGGGGGGGGTGACAGATACGCAGTATTTT
TRBJ2-1 TRBD2 TRBV6-4 NA CASSPGLGFYNEQFF TGTGCCAGCAGTCCGGGACTAGGATTCTACAATGAGCAGTTCTTC
TRBJ2-1 TRBD2 TRBV20-1 NA CSASEVSGSRNEQFF TGCAGTGCTAGTGAGGTTAGCGGGAGTCGTAATGAGCAGTTCTTC
TRBJ1-4 TRBD1 TRBV5-4 NA CASSLGRTGGFATNEKLFF TGTGCCAGCAGCTTGGGGAGGACAGGGGGATTTGCAACTAATGAAAAACTGTTTTTT
TRBJ2-2 TRBD1 TRBV7-6 NA CASSSLTGTNTGELFF TGTGCCAGCAGCTCGCTGACAGGGACGAACACCGGGGAGCTGTTTTTT
TRBJ2-5 TRBD2 TRBV5-1 NA CASSPQTSGVQETQYF TGCGCCAGCAGCCCTCAGACTAGCGGGGTCCAAGAGACCCAGTACTTC
TRBJ2-3 NA TRBV19 NA CASSAEDTQYF TGTGCCAGTAGTGCGGAAGATACGCAGTATTTT
TRBJ1-6 TRBD1 TRBV24-1 once CATSEATGGSYNSPLHF TGTGCCACCAGTGAAGCGACAGGGGGCTCCTATAATTCACCCCTCCACTTT
TRBJ2-1 TRBD2 TRBV9 NA CASSVVSGRESSYNEQFF TGTGCCAGCAGCGTAGTTAGCGGGAGGGAGAGCTCCTACAATGAGCAGTTCTTC
TRBJ1-4 NA TRBV6-5 NA CASGTKNEKLFF TGTGCCAGTGGGACAAAGAATGAAAAACTGTTTTTT
TRBJ2-7 TRBD2 TRBV30 few CAWSPTSVNEQYF TGTGCCTGGAGTCCTACTAGCGTCAACGAGCAGTACTTC
TRBJ1-1 NA TRBV5-1 NA CASSLDRGAGTEAFF TGCGCCAGCAGCTTGGATAGGGGCGCCGGCACTGAAGCTTTCTTT
TRBJ2-1 NA TRBV18 NA CASSSPAGRDNEQFF TGTGCCAGCTCATCCCCGGCAGGGCGAGACAATGAGCAGTTCTTC